Presented here are 26 T cell receptor beta chains from one specimen sequenced in a study of monozygotic twins with cystic fibrosis (dated by TCRdb to the early 2020s). The library was built by means of the immunoSEQ multiplex PCR assay. Here the immuneACCESS table is served through TCRdb, limited to in-frame sequences with V and J called. Missing clones are a known gap in these copies; in checked studies unresolved V genes cover under half, and the rest lacks a known reason. This sample lists around 20,000 clones; approximately 87% were detected once. Over 1% of the sample comes from the top ten. The sample comprised blood. All receptors derive from a woman aged 25 to 39 with cystic fibrosis.

V and J are TRBV18 and TRBJ1-2, with unresolved D. Trimming left V 6 bases short and J 1 base short, with 12 bases between. CDR3 length equals 14 residues. From germline, CDR1 is KGHSH and CDR2 LQKENI. This CDR3 reads CASSDYHDNYGYTF. The DNA of the CDR3 is TGTGCCAGCTCTGATTACCACGATAACTATGGCTACACCTTC.

The J gene is TRBJ2-5, the V gene TRBV9; 9 bases agree with TRBD2. The CDR3 has 15 residues. The germline V gene encodes CDR1 SGDLS and CDR2 YYNGEE. V gave up 0 bases and J gave up 1 base; unmatched junction bases: 1. The CDR3 DNA follows: TGTGCCAGCAGCGTAGTTAGCGGGGGCCAAGAGACCCAGTACTTC. Its translation is CASSVVSGGQETQYF.

V usage is TRBV11-2 and J usage is TRBJ2-3; possible D gene TRBD1, 5 bases. The V gene's germline CDR1 is SGHAT and CDR2 FQNNGV. Trimming left V 5 bases short and J 3 bases short, with 24 bases between. This CDR3 has 18 residues. CDR3: CASSPIAGRRPKTDTQYF. The CDR3 DNA sequence: TGTGCCAGCAGCCCCATAGCAGGGCGGCGGCCGAAGACAGATACGCAGTATTTT.

The chain employs TRBV4-2 and TRBJ2-7; unclear D gene. Germline V gene data show CDR1 as LGHNA and CDR2 as YNFKEQ. The CDR3 consists of 15 residues. V shed 4 bases and J shed 2 bases, with 15 bases lying between them. The CDR3 reads CASSREQRDPYEQYF. The CDR3, as DNA: TGTGCCAGCAGCCGAGAGCAGCGCGACCCCTACGAGCAGTACTTC.

J is TRBJ1-2 and V is TRBV7-2, with D hard to call. CDR3 length equals 15 residues. Looked up from germline, CDR1 is SGHTA and CDR2 is FQGNSA. V lost 3 bases, J lost 0 bases, and 11 bases lay in between. CDR3 in DNA: TGTGCCAGCAGCTTCACCCGCGGAGCTAACTATGGCTACACCTTC. It yields the protein CASSFTRGANYGYTF.

The table lists this clone with a count of one. The chain joins TRBV9 to TRBJ1-2; TRBD1 matches 9 bases. This CDR3 contains 15 residues. Germline lookup yields CDR1 SGDLS and CDR2 YYNGEE. V shed 3 bases and J 6 bases; nucleotides not matched to a gene: 9. The CDR3 protein is CASSASLGTGHGYTF. The CDR3 region has the DNA TGTGCCAGCAGCGCCAGCTTGGGGACAGGGCATGGCTACACCTTC.

V usage is TRBV5-8 and J usage is TRBJ1-2; D is possibly TRBD1 (6 bases). Germline V gene data show CDR1 as SGHTS and CDR2 as YDEGEE. The CDR3 consists of 16 residues. Trimming removed 3 bases from V and 0 bases from J, with 15 bases in between. The chain's CDR3 is CASSSIIRQANYGYTF. The CDR3 region has the DNA TGTGCCAGCAGCTCAATTATCCGACAGGCTAACTATGGCTACACCTTC.

Only one count was recorded for this clone. CDR3 in amino acids: CASSLEGLSYNEQFF. The CDR3 coding sequence is TGTGCCAGCAGCTTAGAGGGACTGTCTTACAATGAGCAGTTCTTC. This rearrangement joins TRBV11-3 to TRBJ2-1; a weak D match, TRBD2 (6 bases). Germline-derived CDR1 and CDR2 are SGHNT and YENEEA. This CDR3 is built from 15 residues. V lost 0 bases to trimming and J lost 4 bases, with 10 bases between them.

This clone was counted a single time. The chain recombines TRBV5-1 with TRBJ1-2; D unresolved. With 0 bases removed from V and 7 bases from J, the gap between germline ends came to 10 bases. The CDR3 has 13 amino acids. Germline CDR1 SGHRS, CDR2 YFSETQ. CDR3 nucleotides: TGCGCCAGCAGCTTGGCGGGAATGGGTGGCTACACCTTC. It yields the protein CASSLAGMGGYTF.

The genes are TRBV6-5 and TRBJ2-2, with 8 bases matching TRBD1. Germline loops: CDR1 MNHEY, CDR2 SVGAGI. Losses at the gene ends were 10 bases for V and 0 bases for J; bases not matched to a gene: 7. The length of the CDR3 is 15 residues. CDR3 region: CATRRTGTNTGELFF. CDR3 nucleotides: TGTGCCACAAGACGGACAGGGACGAACACCGGGGAGCTGTTTTTT.

CDR3 region: CASSRGPGNSPLHF. The CDR3 DNA reads as TGCGCCAGCAGTAGGGGACCGGGAAATTCACCCCTCCACTTT. This chain connects TRBV4-3 to TRBJ1-6; TRBD1 might be the D (5 bases). The ends were cut back, 6 bases at V and 7 bases at J, with 13 bases in the middle. Germline lookup yields CDR1 LGHNA and CDR2 YSLEER. The CDR3 is made up of 14 amino acids.

This CDR3 is CASSLNARDPKGYTF. Written as DNA, the CDR3 is TGTGCCAGCAGCTTGAATGCCCGGGACCCCAAAGGCTACACCTTC. The chain employs TRBV5-4 and TRBJ1-2; D perhaps matches TRBD1 (5 bases). Germline CDR1 and CDR2: SGHNT and YYREEE (reference sequence). There are 15 residues in the CDR3. V lost 1 base and J 8 bases, leaving 18 bases between the germline ends.

The J gene is TRBJ1-5, the V gene TRBV5-1; D is perhaps TRBD1 (5 bases). This CDR3 has 14 residues. Trimming removed 1 base from V and 3 bases from J, with 8 bases in between. Germline V gene lookup returns CDR1 SGHRS and CDR2 YFSETQ. Written as DNA, the CDR3 is TGCGCCAGCAGCTTGACAGGTAACAATCAGCCCCAGCATTTT. This codes for CASSLTGNNQPQHF. Using reference TRBV5-1 and TRBJ1-5 for the parts outside the CDR3, the full variable domain is KAGVTQTPRYLIKTRGQQVTLSCSPISGHRSVSWYQQTPGQGLQFLFEYFSETQRNKGNFPGRFSGRQFSNSRSEMNVSTLELGDSALYLCASSLTGNNQPQHFGDGTRLSIL.

V usage is TRBV11-2 and J usage is TRBJ2-2, with 10 nucleotides matching TRBD1. The CDR3 consists of 17 residues. Germline values: CDR1 SGHAT, CDR2 FQNNGV. The V gene end was trimmed by 3 bases and the J gene end by 6 bases; junction bases not matched to a gene: 10. The CDR3, as DNA: TGTGCCAGCAGCTTTAGTCCGGGACAGGGGAAGGCCGGGGAGCTGTTTTTT. It translates to CASSFSPGQGKAGELFF.

The rearrangement uses TRBV30 and TRBJ2-3, with 11 bases aligning to TRBD2. The V gene's germline CDR1 is GTSNPN and CDR2 SVGIG (reference sequence). The length of the CDR3 is 15 residues. Trimming at V came to 4 bases and at J to 8 bases, leaving 11 bases not matched to a gene. The CDR3 protein is CAWKNHAGTSGTQYF. CDR3 DNA: TGTGCCTGGAAAAACCACGCCGGGACTAGCGGTACGCAGTATTTT.

The V call is TRBV29-1, the J call TRBJ1-3; 7 bases fit TRBD1. V lost 6 bases to trimming and J lost 0 bases; unmatched junction nucleotides: 5. The CDR3 is made up of 14 amino acids. Germline CDR1 and CDR2: SQVTM and ANQGSEA. The DNA of the CDR3 is TGCAGCGTATGGACAGGCCCCTCTGGAAACACCATATATTTT. Residues: CSVWTGPSGNTIYF.

This sequence joins TRBV15 and TRBJ2-2; 11 nucleotides match TRBD2. Germline CDR1 is LNHNV and CDR2 is YYDKDF (reference sequence). The length of the CDR3 is 15 residues. V lost 0 bases and J lost 6; bases outside the gene matches: 0. The CDR3 is CATSRDSGGAGELFF. CDR3 DNA sequence: TGTGCCACCAGCAGAGATAGCGGGGGGGCCGGGGAGCTGTTTTTT.

The chain carries TRBV6-6 and TRBJ2-7; D remains ambiguous. V lost 4 bases and J 0 bases, leaving 13 bases between the germline ends. This CDR3 comprises 15 residues. Germline CDR1 reads MNHNY; CDR2 reads SVGAGI (reference sequence). The CDR3 sequence: CASSSTPSVSYEQYF. The DNA of the CDR3 is TGTGCCAGCAGTTCGACACCGTCCGTCTCCTACGAGCAGTACTTC.

The chain uses TRBV13 and TRBJ2-3, with 9 positions matching TRBD2. Germline V gives CDR1 PRHDT, CDR2 FYEKMQ (reference sequence). With V trimmed by 2 bases and J by 4 bases, 7 bases remained unmatched. CDR3 length: 16 amino acids. CDR3 in amino acids: CASSLSSGDRADTQYF. The CDR3 DNA reads as TGTGCCAGCAGCTTATCTAGCGGGGATCGGGCAGATACGCAGTATTTT.

This clone was counted between two and nine times. This chain connects TRBV9 to TRBJ1-2; no clear D. The CDR3 is 17 residues long. CDR1 is SGDLS, CDR2 YYNGEE, per germline. V dropped 0 bases and J dropped 2 bases, with 17 bases sitting between them. CDR3 sequence reads: CASSVGVGTLTNYGYTF. The CDR3 DNA reads as TGTGCCAGCAGCGTAGGGGTTGGCACACTTACCAACTATGGCTACACCTTC.

This chain joins TRBV5-1 and TRBJ2-5; 10 bases line up with TRBD1. The CDR3 spans 15 residues. Trimming took 4 bases from V and 4 from J; bases not matched to a gene: 7. Germline CDR1 reads SGHRS; CDR2 reads YFSETQ. The CDR3 region has the DNA TGCGCCAGCAGCGCGCGGGACAGGGGAAGAGAGACCCAGTACTTC. It specifies CASSARDRGRETQYF.

The rearrangement links TRBV5-1 to TRBJ2-1; no firm D call. Germline CDR1 is SGHRS and CDR2 is YFSETQ. The CDR3 has 16 residues. Trimming cost V 5 bases and J 7 bases, with 22 bases left between them. CDR3 nucleotide sequence: TGCGCCAGCAGTTACCCTCCCGACTCCTCTCGGAATGAGCAGTTCTTC. The encoded protein is CASSYPPDSSRNEQFF.

This clone was observed a single time. The junction differs from germline at one of its ends, possibly a read error. V and J are TRBV2 and TRBJ2-1; 9 positions match TRBD1. Germline V CDR1 and CDR2: SNHLY, FYNNEI. The CDR3 extends over 12 amino acids. The CDR3 DNA reads TGCTCTACAGGGGGCGTATGGAATGAGCAGTTCTTC. It codes for CSTGGVWNEQFF.

This rearrangement joins TRBV5-5 to TRBJ1-1, with 7 bases identical to TRBD1. Trimming at V came to 3 bases and at J to 5 bases, leaving 7 bases not matched to a gene. The CDR3 length is 14 residues. Germline lookup yields CDR1 SGHKS and CDR2 YYEKEE (reference sequence). CDR3 protein: CASSSYRGWTEAFF. CDR3 DNA sequence: TGTGCCAGCAGCTCGTACAGGGGATGGACTGAAGCTTTCTTT. Variable domain in full (rest from reference TRBV5-5 and TRBJ1-1): DAGVTQSPTHLIKTRGQQVTLRCSPISGHKSVSWYQQVLGQGPQFIFQYYEKEERGRGNFPDRFSARQFPNYSSELNVNALLLGDSALYLCASSSYRGWTEAFFGQGTRLTVV.

The chain combines TRBV11-2 with TRBJ2-2; D remains ambiguous. The CDR3 contains 18 residues. Germline V gene data show CDR1 as SGHAT and CDR2 as FQNNGV. Between the trimmed V and J ends, which lost 3 bases and 0 bases, there was a span of 17 bases. The CDR3, as DNA: TGTGCCAGCAGCTTTCCCTCGGACGGTAACGCGAACACCGGGGAGCTGTTTTTT. As protein: CASSFPSDGNANTGELFF.

The chain recombines TRBV11-2 with TRBJ2-7; 7 bases are a match to TRBD1. Unmatched junction bases numbered 11, after V lost 5 bases and J lost 4 bases. Per the germline V gene, CDR1 is SGHAT and CDR2 is FQNNGV. The CDR3 sequence is 15 residues long. CDR3 amino acids: CASSGVGTAIYEQYF. In DNA, the CDR3 is TGTGCCAGCAGCGGAGTAGGGACAGCTATTTACGAGCAGTACTTC. The variable domain in full, with the rest retrieved from reference TRBV11-2 and TRBJ2-7, is EAGVAQSPRYKIIEKRQSVAFWCNPISGHATLYWYQQILGQGPKLLIQFQNNGVVDDSQLPKDRFSAERLKGVDSTLKIQPAKLEDSAVYLCASSGVGTAIYEQYFGPGTRLTVT.